One sample yielded the 27 T cell receptor beta chains listed below, sequenced in a study of blood T cell repertoires in COVID-19. The data were produced by immunoSEQ multiplex PCR, yet TCRdb's version contains in-frame clones alone and is incomplete. Of fewer than 70,000 clones listed, more than 85% are singletons. Sample: peripheral blood. These TCRs come from a woman in her 70s with active COVID-19.

The V gene is TRBV24-1, the J gene TRBJ2-7; D perhaps matches TRBD1 (7 bases). From germline, CDR1 is KGHDR and CDR2 SFDVKD. Trimming cost V 6 bases and J 0 bases, with 8 bases left between them. The CDR3 sequence is 13 residues long. This chain's CDR3 is CATSQGGSYEQYF. CDR3 coding DNA: TGTGCCACCAGTCAGGGGGGCTCCTACGAGCAGTACTTC.

This clone occurred once. The chain combines TRBV6-5 with TRBJ1-1, with a possible D match to TRBD1 (5 bases). The germline gives CDR1 MNHEY, CDR2 SVGAGI. Trimming took 7 bases from V and 4 from J, leaving 16 bases between them. CDR3 length: 14 residues. The CDR3 DNA sequence: TGTGCCAGCATAGGAGGGGTCCTTCCCACTGAAGCTTTCTTT. Protein sequence: CASIGGVLPTEAFF.

This rearrangement joins TRBV5-4 to TRBJ1-2; a possible D gene is TRBD1 (5 bases). V was trimmed by 4 bases and J by 4 bases, leaving 14 bases between them. The CDR3 contains 14 residues. CDR1 is SGHNT, CDR2 YYREEE, per germline (reference sequence). As DNA, the CDR3 is TGTGCCAGCAGCCGGCGGGGGGGATCCTATGGCTACACCTTC. This sequence encodes CASSRRGGSYGYTF. The full variable domain, in which reference TRBV5-4 and TRBJ1-2 provide the parts outside the CDR3, is ETGVTQSPTHLIKTRGQQVTLRCSSQSGHNTVSWYQQALGQGPQFIFQYYREEENGRGNFPPRFSGLQFPNYSSELNVNALELDDSALYLCASSRRGGSYGYTFGSGTRLTVV.

This clone was found once. The chain uses TRBV25-1 and TRBJ2-1; D unclear. The CDR3 is 13 amino acids. Deletions cut 0 bases from V and 9 bases from J, with 9 bases between. Germline CDR1 and CDR2: MGHDK and SYGVNS. CDR3 loop: CASSEYRLGEQFF. Here the CDR3 DNA reads TGTGCCAGCAGTGAATATAGACTTGGTGAGCAGTTCTTC.

The chain carries TRBV9 and TRBJ1-1; D call uncertain. The CDR3 has 14 amino acids. From germline, CDR1 is SGDLS and CDR2 YYNGEE. Trimming pared 0 bases from V and 3 bases from J, leaving 9 bases between. CDR3 sequence: CASSVGSPDTEAFF. CDR3 bases: TGTGCCAGCAGCGTAGGGTCACCGGACACTGAAGCTTTCTTT.

The chain is built from TRBV5-5 and TRBJ1-1; weak D call: TRBD1 (5 bases). CDR1 is SGHKS, CDR2 YYEKEE, per germline (reference sequence). The CDR3 covers 13 residues. V was trimmed by 0 bases and J by 4 bases, leaving 7 bases between them. CDR3 bases: TGTGCCAGCAGCTTGGTTGGGGCCACTGAAGCTTTCTTT. Its protein is CASSLVGATEAFF. The variable domain in full, completed from reference TRBV5-5 and TRBJ1-1, reads DAGVTQSPTHLIKTRGQQVTLRCSPISGHKSVSWYQQVLGQGPQFIFQYYEKEERGRGNFPDRFSARQFPNYSSELNVNALLLGDSALYLCASSLVGATEAFFGQGTRLTVV.

This chain joins TRBV7-2 and TRBJ2-1; TRBD1 matches 8 bases. This CDR3 spans 17 amino acids. Looked up from germline, CDR1 is SGHTA and CDR2 is FQGNSA. Trimming at V came to 5 bases and at J to 4 bases, leaving 13 bases not matched to a gene. The CDR3 reads CASSTQHRGIRYNEQFF. The CDR3, as DNA: TGTGCCAGCAGCACCCAACACAGGGGGATACGTTACAATGAGCAGTTCTTC.

The chain uses TRBV6-5 and TRBJ1-1; 8 bases align to TRBD1. V shed 2 bases, J shed 1 base, and the junction held 6 bases outside the gene matches. The CDR3 length is 16 residues. Germline V gene data show CDR1 as MNHEY and CDR2 as SVGAGI. CDR3 coding DNA: TGTGCCAGCAGTTACCTTTTTGACAGGGGGAACACTGAAGCTTTCTTT. Its translation is CASSYLFDRGNTEAFF.

This clone has just one count. The chain combines TRBV5-1 with TRBJ2-2, with 7 bases that match TRBD2. This CDR3 contains 15 residues. Per germline, CDR1 SGHRS and CDR2 YFSETQ. V trimming: 7 bases; J trimming: 3 bases; junction bases outside the gene matches: 9. CDR3 sequence reads: CASSEVGGYTGELFF. DNA for the CDR3: TGCGCCAGCTCTGAGGTGGGAGGGTACACCGGGGAGCTGTTTTTT.

This chain uses TRBV18 with TRBJ2-3, with 7 bases lining up with TRBD2. CDR1 and CDR2 (germline): KGHSH, LQKENI. The length of the CDR3 is 15 residues. With 0 bases clipped from V and 1 base from J, the junction kept 1 base outside the gene matches. The CDR3, as DNA: TGTGCCAGCTCACCACCCCGGGAGGGCACAGATACGCAGTATTTT. This sequence encodes CASSPPREGTDTQYF.

J is TRBJ2-5 and V is TRBV6-6, with TRBD2 matching over 15 bases. This CDR3 is built from 18 residues. Per germline, CDR1 MNHNY and CDR2 SVGAGI (reference sequence). V shed 5 bases and J 5 bases; nucleotides not matched to a gene: 12. This CDR3 reads CASSPGLAGGGTDETQYF. CDR3 coding DNA: TGTGCCAGCAGTCCGGGACTAGCGGGAGGTGGCACTGATGAGACCCAGTACTTC.

The chain employs TRBV4-1 and TRBJ2-1; D perhaps matches TRBD2 (6 bases). Germline CDR1 reads MGHRA; CDR2 reads YSYEKL. V lost 2 bases, J lost 7 bases, and 18 bases lay in between. CDR3 length equals 16 residues. The CDR3 DNA is TGCGCCAGCAGCCAAAGGATCCTCTGGGACTTTAATGAGCAGTTCTTC. Encoded protein: CASSQRILWDFNEQFF.

The chain couples TRBV12-3 or TRBV12-4 to TRBJ2-7, with 10 bases fitting TRBD2. The CDR3 spans 13 residues. The J segment lost 6 bases and the V segment lost 2 bases, leaving 1 base of the junction unmatched. CDR3 in DNA: TGTGCCAGCAGTTTACTAGCGGGAGTCGAGCAGTACTTC. It codes for CASSLLAGVEQYF.

The gene calls are TRBV2 and TRBJ1-5, with D maybe TRBD1 (5 bases). Per germline, CDR1 SNHLY and CDR2 FYNNEI. The germline V and J ends were trimmed by 6 bases and 4 bases, with 13 bases remaining between them. This CDR3 has 14 residues. The CDR3 DNA is TGTGCCAGCAGGGGCGGGACCGCAAATCAGCCCCAGCATTTT. It translates to CASRGGTANQPQHF.

This sequence joins TRBV5-6 and TRBJ2-1; D is uncertain. V shed 3 bases and J shed 2 bases, with 12 bases lying between them. CDR3 length equals 15 residues. Germline V CDR1 and CDR2: SGHDT, YYEEEE. Here the CDR3 DNA reads TGTGCCAGCAGCTCGGAGACCGACCCCTACAATGAGCAGTTCTTC. Its translation: CASSSETDPYNEQFF.

This chain connects TRBV19 to TRBJ2-3; the D gene is possibly TRBD1 (6 bases). This CDR3 has 13 amino acids. Germline assignment: CDR1 LNHDA and CDR2 SQIVND (reference sequence). The ends were cut back, 3 bases at V and 6 bases at J, with 10 bases in the middle. The CDR3 sequence is CASSMGARDTQYF. DNA for the CDR3: TGTGCCAGTAGTATGGGGGCGAGGGATACGCAGTATTTT.

CDR3 coding DNA: TGTGCCAGCAGCGAATTCACTAGCGTCAATGAGCAGTTCTTC. Residues: CASSEFTSVNEQFF. V usage is TRBV13 and J usage is TRBJ2-1; TRBD2 matches 7 bases. With 5 bases clipped from V and 6 bases from J, the junction kept 7 bases outside the gene matches. Germline-derived CDR1 and CDR2 are PRHDT and FYEKMQ (reference sequence). This CDR3 is built from 14 residues.

The V gene is TRBV30, the J gene TRBJ2-1; TRBD2 matches at 13 bases. Germline V CDR1 and CDR2: GTSNPN, SVGIG (reference sequence). This CDR3 region has 15 residues. V dropped 3 bases and J dropped 5; count of bases not matched to a gene: 4. DNA for the CDR3: TGTGCCTGGAGCTACGGACTAGCGGGGGACAATGAGCAGTTCTTC. It translates to CAWSYGLAGDNEQFF. The full variable domain, in which reference TRBV30 and TRBJ2-1 provide the parts outside the CDR3, is SQTIHQWPATLVQPVGSPLSLECTVEGTSNPNLYWYRQAAGRGLQLLFYSVGIGQISSEVPQNLSASRPQDRQFILSSKKLLLSDSGFYLCAWSYGLAGDNEQFFGPGTRLTVL.

The V and J genes are TRBV14 and TRBJ2-3; no firm D call. The CDR3 loop spans 12 amino acids. The germline gives CDR1 SGHDN, CDR2 FVKESK. The V and J ends lost 4 bases and 6 bases respectively, with 8 bases between them. CDR3 sequence: CASSPQSDTQYF. Written as DNA, the CDR3 is TGTGCCAGCAGCCCACAATCCGATACGCAGTATTTT.

The V call is TRBV19, the J call TRBJ2-3; 8 nucleotides agree with TRBD2. In germline, CDR1 is LNHDA, CDR2 SQIVND (reference sequence). The CDR3 runs to 15 residues. Trimming took 6 bases from V and 4 from J; bases not matched to a gene: 9. This CDR3 is CASRKAGVLADTQYF. DNA of the CDR3: TGTGCCAGTAGGAAAGCGGGAGTGTTGGCAGATACGCAGTATTTT.

The chain joins TRBV2 to TRBJ2-7, with 9 bases that match TRBD2. Germline V gives CDR1 SNHLY, CDR2 FYNNEI. The CDR3 is 15 residues long. The ends lost 5 bases at V and 2 bases at J; junction bases unmatched: 7. CDR3 loop: CASSRRLAETYEQYF. The CDR3 DNA sequence: TGTGCCAGCAGTCGTAGACTAGCGGAGACCTACGAGCAGTACTTC.

The chain is built from TRBV28 and TRBJ1-5; D is perhaps TRBD1 (6 bases). V lost 4 bases and J 1 base, leaving 11 bases between the germline ends. There are 15 residues in the CDR3. Germline CDR1 is MDHEN and CDR2 is SYDVKM. The CDR3 bases are TGTGCCAGCAGTTCCCCGACAGGAAGCAATCAGCCCCAGCATTTT. Protein sequence: CASSSPTGSNQPQHF.

This clone has just a few counts. The V gene is TRBV7-8, the J gene TRBJ1-2, with 10 bases aligning to TRBD1. The germline V gene encodes CDR1 SGHVS and CDR2 FQNEAQ. The CDR3 length is 14 residues. The J segment lost 4 bases and the V segment lost 5 bases, leaving 4 bases of the junction unmatched. CDR3 amino acids: CASSATGGGYGYTF. CDR3 coding DNA: TGTGCCAGCAGCGCGACAGGGGGCGGCTATGGCTACACCTTC. Complete variable domain (other parts from reference TRBV7-8 and TRBJ1-2): GAGVSQSPRYKVAKRGQDVALRCDPISGHVSLFWYQQALGQGPEFLTYFQNEAQLDKSGLPSDRFFAERPEGSVSTLKIQRTQQEDSAVYLCASSATGGGYGYTFGSGTRLTVV.

The J gene is TRBJ2-1, the V gene TRBV7-9; 11 positions agree with TRBD2. Trimming took 4 bases from V and 5 from J; bases not matched to a gene: 4. This CDR3 contains 15 residues. Germline values: CDR1 SEHNR, CDR2 FQNEAQ (reference sequence). CDR3 DNA: TGTGCCAGCAGCTCGACTAGCGGGGTAAACAATGAGCAGTTCTTC. This encodes CASSSTSGVNNEQFF.

The chain is built from TRBV21-1 and TRBJ2-4; the table's D call TRBD2 went unverified against the DNA. TRBV21-1 is a listed pseudogene. There are 16 residues in the CDR3. This CDR3 is CASSKVLAGWVDIQYF. The CDR3 coding sequence is TGTGCCAGCAGCAAAGTACTAGCGGGATGGGTGGACATTCAGTACTTC.

The gene calls are TRBV7-9 and TRBJ2-7, with 10 bases that match TRBD1. V shed 0 bases and J 1 base; nucleotides not matched to a gene: 6. Germline CDR1 reads SEHNR; CDR2 reads FQNEAQ (reference sequence). The CDR3 has 17 amino acids. CDR3 coding DNA: TGTGCCAGCAGCTTAGCGGGACAGGGGATGCGGTCCTACGAGCAGTACTTC. Translation gives CASSLAGQGMRSYEQYF.

This chain uses TRBV27 with TRBJ2-7, with D maybe TRBD1 (6 bases). Per germline, CDR1 MNHEY and CDR2 SMNVEV (reference sequence). The CDR3 totals 15 residues. V lost 5 bases, J lost 3 bases, and 17 bases lay in between. DNA for the CDR3: TGTGCCAGCAGTAATACCGGGACAACCATCTACGAGCAGTACTTC. Its translation: CASSNTGTTIYEQYF.